Each of the 12 T cell receptor beta chains below was sequenced from the same sample in a study of T cell responses to AZD1222 COVID-19 vaccine. TCRdb's table, derived via immunoSEQ multiplex PCR, lists solely in-frame clones and lacks some. The table records more than 35,000 clones, about 83% of them present only once. Sequenced here: peripheral blood, sampled on day 0 of AZD1222 vaccination. These receptors all stem from an adult in good health.

This chain connects TRBV12-3 or TRBV12-4 to TRBJ2-1, with D perhaps TRBD1 (6 bases). V gave up 6 bases and J gave up 7 bases, with 13 bases separating them. There are 13 residues in the CDR3. The CDR3 sequence is CASSLQGANEQFF. The CDR3 DNA follows: TGTGCCAGCAGCCTACAGGGAGCGAATGAGCAGTTCTTC.

V gene TRBV6-1 combines with J gene TRBJ1-2, with D possibly TRBD1 on 6 matching bases. CDR1 and CDR2 (germline): MNHNS, SASEGT. This CDR3 comprises 15 residues. The V end was cut by 2 bases, the J end by 6 bases, with 16 bases between. DNA for the CDR3: TGTGCCAGCAGTGAAAGTAACAGGGCTTTTGATGGCTACACCTTC. Its translation is CASSESNRAFDGYTF.

This clone appeared a single time. The V call is TRBV12-3 or TRBV12-4, the J call TRBJ2-7; D perhaps matches TRBD1 (6 bases). V lost 4 bases and J lost 4, with 11 bases in between. This CDR3 is built from 13 residues. CDR3 nucleotides: TGTGCCAGCAGTTCAGGGGTGGGGTACGAGCAGTACTTC. Its protein product is CASSSGVGYEQYF.

J is TRBJ2-7 and V is TRBV5-1, with 7 bases identical to TRBD1. The germline V gene encodes CDR1 SGHRS and CDR2 YFSETQ. With 4 bases clipped from V and 0 bases from J, the junction kept 4 bases outside the gene matches. The CDR3 contains 14 residues. The CDR3 reads CASSQTGPSYEQYF. The CDR3 DNA is TGCGCCAGCAGCCAGACAGGGCCCTCCTACGAGCAGTACTTC.

The J gene is TRBJ1-5, the V gene TRBV27; D unclear. Germline V CDR1 and CDR2: MNHEY, SMNVEV (reference sequence). Trimming removed 3 bases at V and 1 base at J, with 4 bases between. CDR3 length equals 13 residues. The CDR3 loop is CASSLMSNQPQHF. The CDR3 region has the DNA TGTGCCAGCAGTTTGATGAGCAATCAGCCCCAGCATTTT.

The chain combines TRBV18 with TRBJ1-5, with D unclear. Germline V gene sequence: CDR1 KGHSH, CDR2 LQKENI. The CDR3 runs 17 residues. V dropped 3 bases and J dropped 0 bases, with 15 bases sitting between them. The CDR3 bases are TGTGCCAGCTCACCCCTGGAGGGCGCTTATAGCAATCAGCCCCAGCATTTT. Translation: CASSPLEGAYSNQPQHF.

The J gene is TRBJ1-5, the V gene TRBV6-6, with D tentatively TRBD1 (6 bases). Trimming shortened V by 5 bases and J by 2 bases, and 19 bases separated the two germline ends. CDR3 length: 17 residues. Germline V CDR1 and CDR2: MNHNY, SVGAGI (reference sequence). Here the CDR3 DNA reads TGTGCCAGCAGTCCAGAGGGGGGGGCCATTGGCAATCAGCCCCAGCATTTT. It encodes CASSPEGGAIGNQPQHF.

The genes are TRBV18 and TRBJ1-1; no clear D gene. V was cut by 6 bases and J by 1 base, with 12 bases left in between. CDR1 and CDR2 (germline): KGHSH, LQKENI. The CDR3 contains 14 residues. CDR3 DNA sequence: TGTGCCAGCTCTCTACGATCACGGAACACTGAAGCTTTCTTT. Translation: CASSLRSRNTEAFF.

The chain couples TRBV6-2 or TRBV6-3 to TRBJ2-7, with a tentative D call TRBD1 (6 bases). The V gene lost 2 bases and the J gene lost 2 bases, with 7 bases spanning the gap. The germline V gene encodes CDR1 MNHEY and CDR2 SVGEGT. This CDR3 is 13 amino acids long. The CDR3 sequence is CASSYRDTYEQYF. As DNA, the CDR3 is TGTGCCAGCAGTTACCGGGACACCTACGAGCAGTACTTC.

The chain couples TRBV14 to TRBJ1-4; TRBD1 matches 7 bases. With V trimmed by 2 bases and J by 11 bases, 11 bases remained unmatched. This CDR3 contains 15 residues. CDR1 SGHDN and CDR2 FVKESK come from the germline V gene. The CDR3 nucleotides read TGTGCCAGCAGCCAAACCTACAGGGGCCCCAGGAAACTGTTTTTT. Protein: CASSQTYRGPRKLFF. Together with reference TRBV14 and TRBJ1-4, the CDR3 gives the full variable domain: EAGVTQFPSHSVIEKGQTVTLRCDPISGHDNLYWYRRVMGKEIKFLLHFVKESKQDESGMPNNRFLAERTGGTYSTLKVQPAELEDSGVYFCASSQTYRGPRKLFFGSGTQLSVL.

This clone was counted only a few times. This rearrangement joins TRBV28 to TRBJ2-3, with 7 bases matching TRBD2. This CDR3 has 14 amino acids. V was pared by 4 bases and J by 3 bases, with 4 bases of the junction left unmatched. Germline values: CDR1 MDHEN, CDR2 SYDVKM. CDR3: CASSWAGVTDTQYF. DNA of the CDR3: TGTGCCAGCAGTTGGGCGGGGGTAACAGATACGCAGTATTTT.

The chain carries TRBV7-2 and TRBJ1-2, with 9 positions matching TRBD1. The CDR3 is 15 amino acids. The junction had 6 bases not matched to a gene; V was cut back by 5 bases and J by 2 bases. Germline CDR1 reads SGHTA; CDR2 reads FQGNSA. For the CDR3, the DNA is TGTGCCAGCAGCCGCGAGACAGGGGGGAACTATGGCTACACCTTC. Its translation is CASSRETGGNYGYTF.